A single sample gave rise to the 30 T cell receptor beta chains below, sequenced in a study of early T cells in non-severe SARS-CoV-2 infection. Each CDR3 protein is one row after TCRdb ran MiXCR on the 5' RACE reads. The data contain more than 55,000 distinct CDR3 sequences, over 4.5% of them singletons. The specimen was whole blood, collected at baseline. The receptors originated from an adult who was a healthcare worker with PCR-confirmed SARS-CoV-2 infection or an uninfected control (not recorded which).

This clonotype was counted many times. The chain uses TRBV28 and TRBJ2-6; the match to TRBD1 covers 7 bases. The trim removed 7 bases at V and 1 base at J, leaving 10 bases unmatched. The CDR3 length is 17 residues. CDR1 is MDHEN, CDR2 SYDVKM, per germline. CDR3 sequence: CASTKTGSYSGANVLTF. The CDR3 coding sequence is TGTGCCAGCACTAAGACAGGGAGCTATTCTGGGGCCAACGTCCTGACTTTC.

This clonotype was picked up many times. The chain joins TRBV20-1 to TRBJ2-7, with a weak D call TRBD1 (5 bases). V lost 2 bases and J 6 bases, leaving 14 bases between the germline ends. The length of the CDR3 is 13 residues. Germline CDR1 DFQATT, CDR2 SNEGSKA (reference sequence). The CDR3 sequence is CSARRQRAIEQYF. The DNA for the CDR3 is TGCAGTGCTAGAAGACAGCGAGCGATCGAGCAGTACTTC.

This clonotype showed up many times. This chain joins TRBV10-2 and TRBJ2-1, with 8 bases aligning to TRBD1. Losses at the gene ends were 6 bases for V and 6 bases for J; bases not matched to a gene: 1. The germline V gene encodes CDR1 WSHSY and CDR2 SAAADI. The CDR3 loop spans 12 amino acids. CDR3 DNA: TGCGCCAGCAGGGACAGGGTCAATGAGCAGTTCTTC. Protein product: CASRDRVNEQFF.

This clonotype turned up a few times. The CDR3 loop is CASSLGLAGAVDTQYF. As DNA, the CDR3 is TGTGCCAGCAGTTTAGGGTTAGCGGGAGCGGTAGATACGCAGTATTTT. J is TRBJ2-3 and V is TRBV12-3 or TRBV12-4; 9 nucleotides agree with TRBD2. J was trimmed by 5 bases and V by 1 base; bases with no gene match: 7. The CDR3 runs to 16 residues.

This clonotype has a count of ten or more. This sequence joins TRBV7-8 and TRBJ2-1; 9 nucleotides align to TRBD2. The CDR3 length is 16 residues. Germline V gives CDR1 SGHVS, CDR2 FQNEAQ. The J segment lost 2 bases and the V segment lost 2 bases, leaving 4 bases of the junction unmatched. The CDR3: CASSLSAGGPYNEQFF. The CDR3 region has the DNA TGTGCCAGCAGCTTATCGGCGGGGGGGCCCTACAATGAGCAGTTCTTC.

This clonotype has more than one count but fewer than ten. V is TRBV10-3 and J is TRBJ1-2; TRBD1 is a possible D gene (5 bases). This CDR3 is 12 amino acids long. V lost 8 bases, J lost 4 bases, and 11 bases lay in between. Germline CDR1 reads ENHRY; CDR2 reads SYGVKD. As DNA, the CDR3 is TGTGCCATCGGGGCGGAATCCTATGGCTACACCTTC. It specifies CAIGAESYGYTF.

A few counts support this clonotype. The CDR3 spells CASSAGGQVDNEQFF. DNA for the CDR3: TGTGCCAGCAGCGCTGGGGGACAGGTCGACAATGAGCAGTTCTTC. The V gene is TRBV6-4, the J gene TRBJ2-1; 8 nucleotides align to TRBD1. The V segment lost 6 bases and the J segment 5 bases; nucleotides outside the gene matches: 9. The germline V gene has CDR1 MRHNA and CDR2 SNTAGT. This CDR3 spans 15 amino acids.

The table lists this clonotype with a few counts. V usage is TRBV7-9 and J usage is TRBJ2-5; TRBD2 matches at 8 bases. The CDR3 runs 16 residues. After removal of 3 bases from V and 2 bases from J, the junction contained 8 bases not matched to a gene. Germline-derived CDR1 and CDR2 are SEHNR and FQNEAQ (reference sequence). CDR3 residues: CASSFGGGPRQETQYF. The CDR3 region has the DNA TGTGCCAGCAGCTTTGGCGGGGGGCCCCGACAAGAGACCCAGTACTTC.

This clonotype was found many times. The J gene is TRBJ2-3, the V gene TRBV27, with TRBD2 matching over 14 bases. The CDR3 is made up of 17 amino acids. Trimming removed 2 bases from V and 4 bases from J; junction bases left unmatched: 5. CDR1 and CDR2 from the germline V gene are MNHEY and SMNVEV (reference sequence). CDR3 sequence reads: CASSLGGLAGEADTQYF. CDR3 in DNA: TGTGCCAGCAGTTTAGGGGGACTAGCGGGAGAGGCAGATACGCAGTATTTT.

This clonotype was counted ten times or more. This chain links TRBV12-3 or TRBV12-4 with TRBJ2-7; tentatively, D is TRBD1 or TRBD2 (5 bases each). This CDR3 spans 11 amino acids. Trimming shortened V by 6 bases and J by 5 bases, and 8 bases separated the two germline ends. CDR3 protein: CASSTGHEQYF. The CDR3 DNA follows: TGTGCCAGCAGCACGGGACACGAGCAGTACTTC.

This clonotype was detected many times. The J gene is TRBJ2-5, the V gene TRBV20-1; D is ambiguous. Trimming removed 1 base at V and 3 bases at J, with 3 bases between. CDR1 is DFQATT, CDR2 SNEGSKA, per germline (reference sequence). This CDR3 comprises 11 residues. The CDR3 DNA reads TGCAGTGCTAGAGGGGAAGAGACCCAGTACTTC. This encodes CSARGEETQYF.

At least ten counts were recorded for this clonotype. The chain combines TRBV20-1 with TRBJ2-7; no definite D call. Germline CDR1 is DFQATT and CDR2 is SNEGSKA (reference sequence). The CDR3 has 9 residues. Trimming removed 6 bases at V and 6 bases at J, with 6 bases between. In nucleotides, the CDR3 is TGCAGTGCGGGCGTCGAGCAGTACTTC. Its protein product is CSAGVEQYF.

This sequence joins TRBV10-3 and TRBJ1-5; 8 bases agree with TRBD1. Trimming took 0 bases from V and 0 from J; bases not matched to a gene: 1. The V gene's germline CDR1 is ENHRY and CDR2 SYGVKD. The CDR3 sequence is 16 residues long. In nucleotides, the CDR3 is TGTGCCATCAGTGAGTCGGGGACAGGTAGCAATCAGCCCCAGCATTTT. Translated: CAISESGTGSNQPQHF.

The chain has TRBV7-9 and TRBJ2-1; perhaps D is TRBD1 or TRBD2 (5 bases each). CDR3 size: 15 residues. V lost 5 bases and J 2 bases, leaving 13 bases between the germline ends. CDR1 and CDR2 (germline): SEHNR, FQNEAQ (reference sequence). CDR3 sequence (DNA): TGTGCCAGCAGCGGGGACGGCTTAACCTACAATGAGCAGTTCTTC. This translates into CASSGDGLTYNEQFF.

Ten or more counts support this clonotype. CDR3 loop: CSVGTETYEQYF. The DNA of the CDR3 is TGCAGCGTTGGGACCGAGACCTACGAGCAGTACTTC. This chain connects TRBV29-1 to TRBJ2-7; D not certain. Trimming left V 4 bases short and J 2 bases short, with 9 bases between. The CDR3 spans 12 residues. Germline V lookup: CDR1 SQVTM, CDR2 ANQGSEA.

Many counts were recorded for this clonotype. The genes are TRBV10-3 and TRBJ1-1; D gene unclear. Germline V gene lookup returns CDR1 ENHRY and CDR2 SYGVKD. The V and J ends lost 6 bases and 3 bases respectively, with 11 bases between them. CDR3 length: 13 amino acids. DNA for the CDR3: TGTGCCATCAGCACCCATCAGGACACTGAAGCTTTCTTT. Translated, it gives CAISTHQDTEAFF.

In its sample, this clonotype was seen once. A much larger clone differs by one base, so this may be a read error. The chain employs TRBV29-1 and TRBJ2-3; maybe TRBD2 (5 bases). The ends were cut back, 4 bases at V and 4 bases at J, with 15 bases in the middle. There are 14 residues in the CDR3. Germline V gene data show CDR1 as SQVTM and CDR2 as ANQGSEA. The CDR3 is CSVGGKENSDTQYF. DNA of the CDR3: TGCAGCGTTGGAGGGAAAGAAAACTCAGATACGCAGTATTTT.

This clonotype has ten or more counts. The chain employs TRBV6-6 and TRBJ1-6; the D gene is possibly TRBD1 (6 bases). With 4 bases removed from V and 7 bases from J, the gap between germline ends came to 17 bases. Germline-derived CDR1 and CDR2 are MNHNY and SVGAGI (reference sequence). This CDR3 region has 16 residues. CDR3 amino acids: CASSSSKQGGNSPLHF. For the CDR3, the DNA is TGTGCCAGCAGTTCCTCAAAACAGGGAGGGAATTCACCCCTCCACTTT.

This clonotype was recorded at least ten times. This sequence joins TRBV30 and TRBJ1-6, with D tentatively TRBD1 (6 bases). Trimming pared 1 base from V and 8 bases from J, leaving 12 bases between. CDR1 and CDR2 (germline): GTSNPN, SVGIG (reference sequence). The CDR3 totals 14 residues. The CDR3 DNA sequence: TGTGCCTGGAGTGGTGGGACATACTATTCACCCCTCCACTTT. It codes for CAWSGGTYYSPLHF.

This clonotype was observed a handful of times. The V call is TRBV6-6, the J call TRBJ2-3; 16 bases are a match to TRBD2. Germline lookup yields CDR1 MNHNY and CDR2 SVGAGI (reference sequence). With V trimmed by 5 bases and J by 5 bases, 4 bases remained unmatched. The CDR3 is 16 residues long. The CDR3 sequence is CASSPGTSGRVDTQYF. CDR3 bases: TGTGCCAGCAGTCCCGGGACTAGCGGGAGGGTAGATACGCAGTATTTT.

In this sample, this clonotype turned up many times. The gene calls are TRBV5-4 and TRBJ2-7, with 13 bases that match TRBD2. Germline CDR1 SGHNT, CDR2 YYREEE (reference sequence). This CDR3 is built from 15 residues. The ends lost 4 bases at V and 6 bases at J; junction bases unmatched: 7. The CDR3 here is CASSAGLAGDSEQYF. CDR3 coding DNA: TGTGCCAGCAGCGCCGGACTAGCGGGAGACTCCGAGCAGTACTTC.

CDR3 in amino acids: CSVPLSTARNEQFF. CDR3 nucleotide sequence: TGCAGTGTCCCCTTATCGACTGCCAGGAATGAGCAGTTCTTC. The V gene is TRBV20-1, the J gene TRBJ2-1; D remains ambiguous. The CDR3 runs 14 residues. Trimming shortened V by 7 bases and J by 7 bases, and 20 bases separated the two germline ends. Per the germline V gene, CDR1 is DFQATT and CDR2 is SNEGSKA (reference sequence).

The table lists this clonotype with many counts. This sequence joins TRBV7-2 and TRBJ2-5; 10 bases match TRBD1. CDR3 size: 18 residues. Germline CDR1 is SGHTA and CDR2 is FQGNSA. Trimming at V came to 5 bases and at J to 5 bases, leaving 17 bases not matched to a gene. The CDR3 is CASSGPGTGVTGGETQYF. CDR3 in DNA: TGTGCCAGCAGCGGACCCGGGACAGGGGTTACGGGAGGGGAGACCCAGTACTTC.

Concerning this clonotype: This may arise from a read error, as a much more abundant clone is one base away. The chain couples TRBV3-1 to TRBJ2-7; D may correspond to TRBD1 or TRBD2 (5 bases each). Germline lookup yields CDR1 LGHDT and CDR2 YNNKEL (reference sequence). The CDR3 contains 13 residues. As DNA, the CDR3 is TGTACCAGCAGCCCAGGGAGCTCCTACGAGCAGTACTTC. Its translation is CTSSPGSSYEQYF.

This clonotype was counted a few times. The chain couples TRBV4-2 to TRBJ1-5, with TRBD1 matching 8 bases. The germline CDR1 and CDR2 sequences are LGHNA and YNFKEQ. The CDR3 has 15 residues. Unmatched junction bases numbered 6, after V lost 2 bases and J lost 6 bases. DNA of the CDR3: TGTGCCAGCAGCCAACAGGGGGCGCCGAGTCAGCCCCAGCATTTT. Translating gives CASSQQGAPSQPQHF.

This clonotype was counted ten times or more. The V call is TRBV27, the J call TRBJ2-7; 7 bases are a match to TRBD2. The ends lost 6 bases at V and 2 bases at J; junction bases unmatched: 10. The CDR3 has 15 amino acids. Germline assignment: CDR1 MNHEY and CDR2 SMNVEV (reference sequence). The CDR3 DNA is TGTGCCAGCAGCGGATTGAGCGGGATCCCCTACGAGCAGTACTTC. It yields the protein CASSGLSGIPYEQYF.

This clonotype was recorded many times. The CDR3: CASSAEDSSYEQYF. CDR3 in DNA: TGTGCCAGCAGCGCCGAGGATAGCTCCTACGAGCAGTACTTC. The chain recombines TRBV9 with TRBJ2-7, with D hard to call. The CDR3 covers 14 residues. V was trimmed by 3 bases and J by 0 bases, leaving 10 bases between them. The V gene's germline CDR1 is SGDLS and CDR2 YYNGEE.

This clonotype has only a few counts. The rearrangement joins TRBV7-3 to TRBJ1-1; TRBD1 agrees at 7 bases. With 5 bases clipped from V and 7 bases from J, the junction kept 10 bases outside the gene matches. CDR1 is SGHTA and CDR2 is FQGTGA in the germline V gene. The CDR3 runs to 14 residues. The DNA of the CDR3 is TGTGCCAGCAGCCCCGGGACAGTTTTCGTTGAAGCTTTCTTT. Translated, it gives CASSPGTVFVEAFF.

This clonotype was observed at least ten times. The gene calls are TRBV15 and TRBJ1-4; 7 bases agree with TRBD1. V was pared by 2 bases and J by 4 bases, with 7 bases of the junction left unmatched. The CDR3 runs 16 residues. Germline assignment: CDR1 LNHNV and CDR2 YYDKDF (reference sequence). The CDR3 spells CATSRSSGTDNEKLFF. The CDR3 DNA follows: TGTGCCACCAGCAGATCTTCCGGGACAGATAATGAAAAACTGTTTTTT. Together with reference TRBV15 and TRBJ1-4, the CDR3 gives the full variable domain: DAMVIQNPRYQVTQFGKPVTLSCSQTLNHNVMYWYQQKSSQAPKLLFHYYDKDFNNEADTPDNFQSRRPNTSFCFLDIRSPGLGDTAMYLCATSRSSGTDNEKLFFGSGTQLSVL.

This clonotype has at least ten counts. The chain couples TRBV29-1 to TRBJ1-1, with D uncertain. This CDR3 spans 9 amino acids. V was trimmed by 7 bases and J by 4 bases, leaving 4 bases between them. In germline, CDR1 is SQVTM, CDR2 ANQGSEA. The CDR3 is CSAVTEAFF. CDR3 DNA sequence: TGCAGCGCAGTCACTGAAGCTTTCTTT.